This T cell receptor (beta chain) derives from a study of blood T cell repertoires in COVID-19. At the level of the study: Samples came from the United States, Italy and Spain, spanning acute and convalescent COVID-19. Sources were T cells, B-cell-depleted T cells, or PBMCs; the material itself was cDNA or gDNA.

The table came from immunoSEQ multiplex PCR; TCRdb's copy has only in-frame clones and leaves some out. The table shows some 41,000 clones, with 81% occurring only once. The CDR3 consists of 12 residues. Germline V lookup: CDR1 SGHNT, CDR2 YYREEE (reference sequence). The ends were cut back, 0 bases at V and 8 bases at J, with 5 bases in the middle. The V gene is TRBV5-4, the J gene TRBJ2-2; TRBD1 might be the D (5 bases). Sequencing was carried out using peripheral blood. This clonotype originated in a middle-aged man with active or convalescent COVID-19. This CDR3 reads CASSLGQGELFF. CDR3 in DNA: TGTGCCAGCAGCTTGGGACAGGGGGAGCTGTTTTTT.